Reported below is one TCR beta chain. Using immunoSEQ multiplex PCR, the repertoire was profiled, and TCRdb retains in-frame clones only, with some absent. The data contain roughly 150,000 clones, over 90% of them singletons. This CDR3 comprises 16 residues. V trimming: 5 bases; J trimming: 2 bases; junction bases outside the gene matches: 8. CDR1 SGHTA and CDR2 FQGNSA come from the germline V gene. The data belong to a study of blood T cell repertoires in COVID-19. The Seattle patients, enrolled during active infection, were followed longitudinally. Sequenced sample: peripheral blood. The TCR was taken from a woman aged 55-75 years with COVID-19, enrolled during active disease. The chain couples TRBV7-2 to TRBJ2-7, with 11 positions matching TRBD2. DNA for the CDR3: TGTGCCAGCAGCACCTTAGCGGGGGGGCGACCCTACGAGCAGTACTTC. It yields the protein CASSTLAGGRPYEQYF.